These 23 T cell receptor beta chains were sequenced from one sample in a study of blood T cell repertoires in COVID-19 (dated by TCRdb to the early 2020s). Receptor amplification or capture employed the immunoSEQ multiplex PCR assay. TCRdb took over this immuneACCESS table, retaining in-frame rearrangements with V and J assigned. Such tables are incomplete; in checked studies, under half of the missing clones stem from an unresolved V gene, and the remainder is unexplained. A total of 410,000 or so clones appear in this sample, approximately 90% of them only once. The leading ten clones occupy roughly 1.6% of the sample. The sample taken for sequencing was peripheral blood. Receptors were obtained from a woman between 40 and 50 years old with COVID-19, enrolled during active disease.

The rearrangement links TRBV6-1 to TRBJ1-3, with D unclear. The CDR3 loop spans 16 amino acids. V was cut by 4 bases and J by 5 bases, with 18 bases left in between. Per germline, CDR1 MNHNS and CDR2 SASEGT. The CDR3 reads CASSAISGGLRNTIYF. DNA for the CDR3: TGTGCCAGCAGTGCTATATCGGGAGGGTTGAGAAACACCATATATTTT.

V gene TRBV6-5 combines with J gene TRBJ1-3; D call uncertain. Trimming removed 0 bases at V and 0 bases at J, with 9 bases between. CDR3 length: 16 residues. Per germline, CDR1 MNHEY and CDR2 SVGAGI. The DNA for the CDR3 is TGTGCCAGCAGTTACTCCCCCGACAACTCTGGAAACACCATATATTTT. This sequence encodes CASSYSPDNSGNTIYF.

The CDR3 sequence: CASSPSITEAFF. The DNA for the CDR3 is TGTGCCAGCAGCCCCTCTATAACTGAAGCTTTCTTT. The V gene is TRBV14, the J gene TRBJ1-1; D is ambiguous. This CDR3 contains 12 residues. V lost 4 bases to trimming and J lost 5 bases, with 8 bases between them. CDR1 SGHDN and CDR2 FVKESK come from the germline V gene. Using reference TRBV14 and TRBJ1-1 for the parts outside the CDR3, the full variable domain is EAGVTQFPSHSVIEKGQTVTLRCDPISGHDNLYWYRRVMGKEIKFLLHFVKESKQDESGMPNNRFLAERTGGTYSTLKVQPAELEDSGVYFCASSPSITEAFFGQGTRLTVV.

The chain is built from TRBV5-8 and TRBJ1-4, with a tentative D call TRBD1 (5 bases). V was pared by 0 bases and J by 4 bases, with 13 bases between. The CDR3 totals 16 residues. The germline CDR1 and CDR2 sequences are SGHTS and YDEGEE. In DNA, the CDR3 is TGTGCCAGCAGCTTGGGGGGCAGGATGAATAATGAAAAACTGTTTTTT. It yields the protein CASSLGGRMNNEKLFF.

The rearrangement joins TRBV19 to TRBJ1-5, with a possible D match to TRBD1 (6 bases). The CDR3 has 13 amino acids. The V end lost 3 bases, the J end lost 7 bases, and 10 bases lay between the germline ends. Germline V CDR1 and CDR2: LNHDA, SQIVND (reference sequence). CDR3 sequence (DNA): TGTGCCAGTAGTATCGGACAGTTCCAGCCCCAGCATTTT. Translating it yields CASSIGQFQPQHF.

This clone was observed a few times. The chain carries TRBV7-9 and TRBJ1-1; 9 bases map to TRBD1. The CDR3 is 14 amino acids. CDR1 is SEHNR and CDR2 is FQNEAQ in the germline V gene (reference sequence). V dropped 8 bases and J dropped 6; count of bases not matched to a gene: 10. CDR3 bases: TGTGCCAGCTCAGAGGGGACAGGGAGGGCTGAAGCTTTCTTT. Its translation: CASSEGTGRAEAFF.

This clone has only one observation. The gene calls are TRBV24-1 and TRBJ2-5; D is unresolved. The CDR3 loop spans 13 amino acids. Trimming took off 4 bases at V and 1 base at J, with 6 bases between the two ends. Germline lookup yields CDR1 KGHDR and CDR2 SFDVKD. CDR3 DNA: TGTGCCACCAGTGAAGCAGGCCAAGAGACCCAGTACTTC. It codes for CATSEAGQETQYF.

The rearrangement uses TRBV30 and TRBJ1-1; D is ambiguous. Deletions cut 4 bases from V and 12 bases from J, with 15 bases between. Germline V gives CDR1 GTSNPN, CDR2 SVGIG (reference sequence). This CDR3 has 11 amino acids. Here the CDR3 DNA reads TGTGCCTGGACCCTCTGGGAGAAAACTTTCTTT. It yields the protein CAWTLWEKTFF. Using reference TRBV30 and TRBJ1-1 for the parts outside the CDR3, the full variable domain is SQTIHQWPATLVQPVGSPLSLECTVEGTSNPNLYWYRQAAGRGLQLLFYSVGIGQISSEVPQNLSASRPQDRQFILSSKKLLLSDSGFYLCAWTLWEKTFFGQGTRLTVV.

This clone was counted a few times. This chain links TRBV24-1 with TRBJ1-5; TRBD1 is a possible D gene (6 bases). Deletions cut 3 bases from V and 5 bases from J, with 10 bases between. Germline V gene sequence: CDR1 KGHDR, CDR2 SFDVKD. CDR3 length equals 14 residues. CDR3 bases: TGTGCCACCAGTGATAACACAGGGTATCAGCCCCAGCATTTT. It yields the protein CATSDNTGYQPQHF.

This chain uses TRBV6-5 with TRBJ1-1, with a tentative D call TRBD1 (6 bases). V lost 3 bases and J 8 bases, leaving 13 bases between the germline ends. The CDR3 is 13 amino acids. CDR1 and CDR2 from the germline V gene are MNHEY and SVGAGI. The chain's CDR3 is CASSYPITGEAFF. As DNA, the CDR3 is TGTGCCAGCAGTTATCCAATTACAGGGGAAGCTTTCTTT.

The rearrangement links TRBV5-1 to TRBJ1-4; D is undetermined. Germline V lookup: CDR1 SGHRS, CDR2 YFSETQ. Trimming shortened V by 1 base and J by 5 bases, and 12 bases separated the two germline ends. This CDR3 has 15 amino acids. The DNA for the CDR3 is TGCGCCAGCAGCTTGCAACGGGGAGGAAATGAAAAACTGTTTTTT. Translated, it gives CASSLQRGGNEKLFF.

This clone was observed once. This sequence joins TRBV4-3 and TRBJ1-2; 7 bases are shared with TRBD1. The CDR3 totals 16 residues. Germline values: CDR1 LGHNA, CDR2 YSLEER. V shed 0 bases and J 0 bases; nucleotides not matched to a gene: 4. CDR3 loop: CASSQEGQGANYGYTF. In nucleotides, the CDR3 is TGCGCCAGCAGCCAAGAAGGGCAGGGGGCTAACTATGGCTACACCTTC.

The chain joins TRBV10-3 to TRBJ2-1; 10 nucleotides line up with TRBD2. V was clipped by 1 base and J by 7 bases; unmatched bases: 10. Germline V gene lookup returns CDR1 ENHRY and CDR2 SYGVKD. The CDR3 covers 17 residues. This chain's CDR3 is CAISEFEREGLSNEQFF. CDR3 DNA: TGTGCCATCAGTGAGTTCGAGCGGGAGGGCCTATCAAATGAGCAGTTCTTC.

J is TRBJ1-2 and V is TRBV6-1; D unclear. CDR1 and CDR2 (germline): MNHNS, SASEGT. Trimming shortened V by 1 base and J by 3 bases, and 6 bases separated the two germline ends. This CDR3 contains 13 residues. CDR3 in DNA: TGTGCCAGCAGTGAAGGGCGGGACTATGGCTACACCTTC. This gives the protein CASSEGRDYGYTF.

In this sample, this clone turned up once. This rearrangement joins TRBV6-5 to TRBJ1-5; D remains ambiguous. This CDR3 has 16 amino acids. V was shortened by 0 bases and J by 2 bases, with 11 bases between the two germline ends. The V gene's germline CDR1 is MNHEY and CDR2 SVGAGI. The CDR3 DNA reads as TGTGCCAGCAGTTACTCGCGGGGATACGGCAATCAGCCCCAGCATTTT. Translated: CASSYSRGYGNQPQHF.

CDR3 nucleotide sequence: TGTGCCAGCAGTTTATCGGACAGCGCTTCCTACGAGCAGTACTTC. Encoded protein: CASSLSDSASYEQYF. V usage is TRBV27 and J usage is TRBJ2-7, with a possible D match to TRBD1 (6 bases). V lost 0 bases and J 1 base, leaving 10 bases between the germline ends. CDR1 MNHEY and CDR2 SMNVEV come from the germline V gene (reference sequence). The CDR3 runs 15 residues.

The rearrangement links TRBV7-2 to TRBJ1-4; 8 bases are shared with TRBD1. The ends lost 3 bases at V and 3 bases at J; junction bases unmatched: 6. Looked up from germline, CDR1 is SGHTA and CDR2 is FQGNSA. CDR3 length: 16 amino acids. The CDR3 nucleotides read TGTGCCAGCAGCTTGTTCACAGGGGGAGCTAATGAAAAACTGTTTTTT. Protein: CASSLFTGGANEKLFF.

The J gene is TRBJ2-7, the V gene TRBV4-3; 8 positions agree with TRBD1. Trimming took 1 base from V and 2 from J; bases not matched to a gene: 4. The CDR3 covers 15 residues. Germline values: CDR1 LGHNA, CDR2 YSLEER. The CDR3 protein is CASSQADRGPYEQYF. The CDR3 DNA reads as TGCGCCAGCAGCCAAGCCGACAGGGGACCCTACGAGCAGTACTTC.

The chain has TRBV4-3 and TRBJ1-2; TRBD1 aligns across 8 bases. The CDR3 loop spans 16 amino acids. The V gene end was trimmed by 3 bases and the J gene end by 7 bases; junction bases not matched to a gene: 13. Germline V gives CDR1 LGHNA, CDR2 YSLEER. The CDR3 loop reads CASSQHPQTGVGGYTF. The DNA of the CDR3 is TGCGCCAGCAGCCAGCATCCTCAGACAGGGGTGGGTGGCTACACCTTC.

The rearrangement uses TRBV18 and TRBJ1-2; tentative D call: TRBD1 (5 bases). The CDR3 is made up of 16 amino acids. Germline V gene lookup returns CDR1 KGHSH and CDR2 LQKENI. Deletions cut 3 bases from V and 0 bases from J, with 14 bases between. The CDR3 coding sequence is TGTGCCAGCTCACCGGGGCAGATAGGAGCTAACTATGGCTACACCTTC. This gives the protein CASSPGQIGANYGYTF.

The chain uses TRBV5-4 and TRBJ1-1; D possibly corresponds to TRBD1 (5 bases). V was trimmed by 0 bases and J by 0 bases, leaving 15 bases between them. CDR3 length: 17 amino acids. Germline-derived CDR1 and CDR2 are SGHNT and YYREEE (reference sequence). Written as DNA, the CDR3 is TGTGCCAGCAGCTTGGTTGCGGGACTGGGTCTGAACACTGAAGCTTTCTTT. The encoded protein is CASSLVAGLGLNTEAFF.

J is TRBJ1-1 and V is TRBV5-4; 8 positions match TRBD1. The ends lost 4 bases at V and 3 bases at J; junction bases unmatched: 8. The CDR3 is made up of 15 amino acids. Germline-derived CDR1 and CDR2 are SGHNT and YYREEE (reference sequence). The chain's CDR3 is CASSPTGGLDTEAFF. CDR3 DNA sequence: TGTGCCAGCAGCCCCACAGGGGGATTAGACACTGAAGCTTTCTTT.

The chain employs TRBV6-5 and TRBJ2-7, with 7 bases fitting TRBD1. Germline values: CDR1 MNHEY, CDR2 SVGAGI. There are 14 residues in the CDR3. J gave up 1 base and V 6 bases, and 6 bases lay outside the gene matches. The CDR3 here is CASSLKQGSYEQYF. The DNA for the CDR3 is TGTGCCAGCAGCCTGAAACAGGGGTCCTACGAGCAGTACTTC.